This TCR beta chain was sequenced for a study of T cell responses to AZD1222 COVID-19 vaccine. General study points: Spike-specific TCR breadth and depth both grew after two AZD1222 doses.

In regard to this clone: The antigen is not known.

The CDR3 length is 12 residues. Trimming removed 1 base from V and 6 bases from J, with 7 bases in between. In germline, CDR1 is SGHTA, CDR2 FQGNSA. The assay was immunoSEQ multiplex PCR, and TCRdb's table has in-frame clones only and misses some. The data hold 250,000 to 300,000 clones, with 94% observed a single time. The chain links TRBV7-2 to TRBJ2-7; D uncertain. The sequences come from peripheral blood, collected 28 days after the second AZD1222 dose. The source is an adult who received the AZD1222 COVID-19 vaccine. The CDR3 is CASSLDMAEQYF. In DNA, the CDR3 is TGTGCCAGCAGCTTAGATATGGCCGAGCAGTACTTC.